One and the same sample provided the 26 T cell receptor beta chains below, sequenced in a study of T cells in tuberculosis. Profiled with immunoSEQ multiplex PCR; TCRdb holds only in-frame clones, not every one. The sample lists roughly 35,000 clones, approximately 90% occurring once. The source material was PBMCs. The receptor set was obtained from a donor aged 10-29 years with latent tuberculosis or without tuberculosis infection.

The chain is built from TRBV18 and TRBJ2-4, with 10 bases matching TRBD1. V lost 3 bases to trimming and J lost 6 bases; unmatched junction nucleotides: 14. CDR3 length: 18 residues. The V gene's germline CDR1 is KGHSH and CDR2 LQKENI. CDR3 amino acids: CASSPGQGVESLGNIQYF. CDR3 coding DNA: TGTGCCAGCTCACCCGGACAGGGGGTGGAAAGTCTGGGAAACATTCAGTACTTC.

This clone has a single count. Here the CDR3 DNA reads TGTGCCAGCAGTTTCCGAACAGGGGGCGCCACTGAAGCTTTCTTT. This translates into CASSFRTGGATEAFF. The chain employs TRBV5-4 and TRBJ1-1; TRBD1 aligns across 9 bases. V was pared by 5 bases and J by 4 bases, with 9 bases of the junction left unmatched. CDR3 size: 15 residues. Germline V gene data show CDR1 as SGHNT and CDR2 as YYREEE (reference sequence).

The gene calls are TRBV5-1 and TRBJ1-1; 9 nucleotides match TRBD1. From germline, CDR1 is SGHRS and CDR2 YFSETQ. CDR3 size: 15 residues. Trimming took 0 bases from V and 6 from J; bases not matched to a gene: 6. The CDR3 loop reads CASSLASGTGSEAFF. The DNA of the CDR3 is TGCGCCAGCAGCTTGGCCTCCGGGACAGGGTCTGAAGCTTTCTTT.

The rearrangement uses TRBV14 and TRBJ1-2, with D hard to call. The CDR3 length is 14 residues. V was cut by 1 base and J by 4 bases, with 10 bases left in between. Germline lookup yields CDR1 SGHDN and CDR2 FVKESK. The CDR3 here is CASSQVEQSYGYTF. CDR3 in DNA: TGTGCCAGCAGCCAAGTGGAGCAGAGCTATGGCTACACCTTC.

This chain uses TRBV2 with TRBJ2-3; 7 positions agree with TRBD2. CDR3 length equals 13 residues. Unmatched junction bases numbered 8, after V lost 5 bases and J lost 9 bases. Germline CDR1 SNHLY, CDR2 FYNNEI. The CDR3: CASSLLGRETQYF. In DNA form, the CDR3 reads TGTGCCAGCAGTCTCCTCGGGCGGGAGACGCAGTATTTT.

This clone was seen a single time. The chain employs TRBV6-5 and TRBJ2-1, with D unclear. V was pared by 0 bases and J by 7 bases, with 7 bases between. The CDR3 contains 13 residues. Germline values: CDR1 MNHEY, CDR2 SVGAGI. This CDR3 is CASSYSTGNEQFF. CDR3 in DNA: TGTGCCAGCAGTTACTCGACGGGTAATGAGCAGTTCTTC.

The chain links TRBV5-6 to TRBJ2-3; TRBD1 might be the D (5 bases). V was trimmed by 0 bases and J by 2 bases, leaving 7 bases between them. The CDR3 extends over 14 amino acids. From germline, CDR1 is SGHDT and CDR2 YYEEEE. CDR3 loop: CASSLGGHTDTQYF. The CDR3 bases are TGTGCCAGCAGCTTGGGGGGCCACACAGATACGCAGTATTTT.

This clone was detected a few times. The rearrangement joins TRBV6-4 to TRBJ2-3; 10 bases line up with TRBD2. This CDR3 is built from 15 residues. J gave up 5 bases and V 0 bases, and 2 bases lay outside the gene matches. Germline assignment: CDR1 MRHNA and CDR2 SNTAGT. The CDR3 is CASSDSASGRDTQYF. CDR3 sequence (DNA): TGTGCCAGCAGTGACTCGGCTAGCGGGAGAGATACGCAGTATTTT.

For the CDR3, the DNA is TGTGCCAGCAGTTACTCGAGTCGACCAGGGGAGCAGTTCTTC. Its translation: CASSYSSRPGEQFF. This sequence joins TRBV6-5 and TRBJ2-1, with a tentative D call TRBD1 (5 bases). The V and J ends lost 0 bases and 10 bases respectively, with 13 bases between them. CDR3 size: 14 residues. Germline CDR1 reads MNHEY; CDR2 reads SVGAGI.

The rearrangement uses TRBV5-4 and TRBJ2-7, with unresolved D. Germline CDR1 is SGHNT and CDR2 is YYREEE (reference sequence). The CDR3 is 15 amino acids. Deletions cut 3 bases from V and 2 bases from J, with 15 bases between. The DNA of the CDR3 is TGTGCCAGCAGCTCTTACGGCGGTGGTACCTACGAGCAGTACTTC. Its protein product is CASSSYGGGTYEQYF.

The genes are TRBV2 and TRBJ2-7; 7 nucleotides align to TRBD1. J lost 5 bases, V lost 8 bases, and 9 bases had no gene match. CDR1 and CDR2 from the germline V gene are SNHLY and FYNNEI. This CDR3 is built from 13 residues. The CDR3 protein is CASGGQVSHEQYF. CDR3 DNA sequence: TGTGCCAGCGGAGGACAGGTTTCCCACGAGCAGTACTTC.

The rearrangement uses TRBV11-2 and TRBJ1-1; TRBD1 matches 8 bases. CDR3 length: 15 residues. CDR1 is SGHAT, CDR2 FQNNGV, per germline. With V trimmed by 5 bases and J by 3 bases, 8 bases remained unmatched. The CDR3 coding sequence is TGTGCCAGCAGCGGCCCAGGGGGCCCATACACTGAAGCTTTCTTT. It specifies CASSGPGGPYTEAFF.

In its sample, this clone was seen once. The chain uses TRBV6-1 and TRBJ2-5; 7 bases are a match to TRBD1. Germline V CDR1 and CDR2: MNHNS, SASEGT. V lost 6 bases and J lost 5; bases outside the gene matches: 12. This CDR3 is built from 15 residues. The CDR3 is CASRVQQGVGETQYF. As DNA, the CDR3 is TGTGCCAGCAGGGTCCAGCAGGGGGTGGGCGAGACCCAGTACTTC.

V gene TRBV18 combines with J gene TRBJ1-2, with TRBD1 matching over 10 bases. Germline V gene lookup returns CDR1 KGHSH and CDR2 LQKENI. This CDR3 has 15 residues. The V and J ends lost 1 base and 4 bases, in that order; junction bases with no gene match: 3. The CDR3 spells CASSPQTGGSYGYTF. CDR3 bases: TGTGCCAGCTCACCACAGACAGGGGGCTCCTATGGCTACACCTTC.

The chain couples TRBV29-1 to TRBJ1-2; D gene uncertain. The germline CDR1 and CDR2 sequences are SQVTM and ANQGSEA. The V gene lost 6 bases and the J gene lost 8 bases, with 10 bases spanning the gap. This CDR3 spans 10 amino acids. CDR3 residues: CSVRLVGYTF. The CDR3 bases are TGCAGCGTCCGTCTAGTAGGCTACACCTTC.

J is TRBJ2-7 and V is TRBV5-1; weak D call: TRBD1 (6 bases). CDR3 size: 13 residues. V lost 4 bases, J lost 5 bases, and 13 bases lay in between. CDR1 and CDR2 (germline): SGHRS, YFSETQ. CDR3: CASSLGGGNEQYF. CDR3 bases: TGCGCCAGCAGCCTTGGGGGCGGAAACGAGCAGTACTTC.

This clone was recorded a few times. The chain employs TRBV6-6 and TRBJ2-3; D is unresolved. V was pared by 2 bases and J by 0 bases, with 6 bases between. The germline V gene has CDR1 MNHNY and CDR2 SVGAGI (reference sequence). The length of the CDR3 is 14 residues. The CDR3 nucleotides are TGTGCCAGCAGTTACCCCGGTAGCACAGATACGCAGTATTTT. The encoded protein is CASSYPGSTDTQYF.

The chain is built from TRBV10-3 and TRBJ1-1; 8 positions agree with TRBD1. The ends lost 6 bases at V and 0 bases at J; junction bases unmatched: 9. CDR1 and CDR2 (germline): ENHRY, SYGVKD. The CDR3 is 16 amino acids. The DNA of the CDR3 is TGTGCCATCAGCCCAGGGGGCTCGCAGGTGAACACTGAAGCTTTCTTT. It yields the protein CAISPGGSQVNTEAFF.

This chain connects TRBV5-4 to TRBJ1-1; 9 positions match TRBD1. V dropped 5 bases and J dropped 1; count of bases not matched to a gene: 3. The CDR3 contains 14 residues. Germline V gene data show CDR1 as SGHNT and CDR2 as YYREEE (reference sequence). The CDR3 nucleotides are TGTGCCAGCAGACGGGACAGGGCGAACACTGAAGCTTTCTTT. Translating gives CASRRDRANTEAFF.

This clone was observed once. This rearrangement joins TRBV28 to TRBJ2-2, with D perhaps matching TRBD2 (6 bases). With 2 bases removed from V and 2 bases from J, the gap between germline ends came to 9 bases. CDR3 length equals 15 residues. CDR1 MDHEN and CDR2 SYDVKM come from the germline V gene. This CDR3 reads CASSLRDFNTGELFF. The CDR3 DNA follows: TGTGCCAGCAGTTTACGGGACTTTAACACCGGGGAGCTGTTTTTT.

This clone was found once. This rearrangement joins TRBV5-1 to TRBJ2-4; TRBD2 aligns across 11 bases. V shed 4 bases and J 7 bases; nucleotides not matched to a gene: 4. CDR1 SGHRS and CDR2 YFSETQ come from the germline V gene. The CDR3 is made up of 14 amino acids. Here the CDR3 reads CASSKGTSGNIQYF. The CDR3, as DNA: TGCGCCAGCAGCAAAGGGACTAGCGGTAACATTCAGTACTTC.

The chain recombines TRBV5-8 with TRBJ2-1; 10 nucleotides match TRBD1. Germline CDR1 is SGHTS and CDR2 is YDEGEE. The V segment lost 0 bases and the J segment 8 bases; nucleotides outside the gene matches: 8. The CDR3 has 16 amino acids. The chain's CDR3 is CASSLVRTGGADEQFF. CDR3 in DNA: TGTGCCAGCAGCTTGGTCCGGACAGGGGGAGCAGATGAGCAGTTCTTC.

The rearrangement links TRBV4-1 to TRBJ1-5, with 11 nucleotides matching TRBD1. V lost 1 base and J lost 9; bases outside the gene matches: 8. Germline-derived CDR1 and CDR2 are MGHRA and YSYEKL. This CDR3 has 16 amino acids. CDR3 loop: CASSQAPDRGQWPQHF. The CDR3 DNA sequence: TGCGCCAGCAGCCAAGCCCCGGACAGGGGGCAGTGGCCCCAGCATTTT.

This clone showed up just once. The junction does not match germline at one end; this may be a read error. The gene calls are TRBV9 and TRBJ2-7; D is uncertain. This CDR3 is 13 amino acids long. CDR1 and CDR2 from the germline V gene are SGDLS and YYNGEE. This chain's CDR3 is CASSVGASNEQYF. The CDR3 bases are TGTGCCAGCAGCGTAGGGGCCTCCAACGAGCAGTACTTC.

The chain has TRBV27 and TRBJ2-3; 10 nucleotides match TRBD2. Germline V gene data show CDR1 as MNHEY and CDR2 as SMNVEV (reference sequence). CDR3 length: 14 amino acids. V shed 4 bases, J shed 6 bases, and the junction held 4 bases outside the gene matches. CDR3 sequence reads: CASSWSGGADTQYF. The CDR3, as DNA: TGTGCCAGCAGTTGGAGCGGGGGGGCGGATACGCAGTATTTT.

The rearrangement joins TRBV25-1 to TRBJ1-2, with TRBD1 identical over 8 bases. The V and J ends lost 6 bases and 8 bases, in that order; junction bases with no gene match: 8. This CDR3 has 13 residues. Germline-derived CDR1 and CDR2 are MGHDK and SYGVNS. CDR3 in amino acids: CASRQGALSGYTF. CDR3 DNA: TGTGCCAGCAGGCAGGGGGCCTTATCCGGCTACACCTTC.